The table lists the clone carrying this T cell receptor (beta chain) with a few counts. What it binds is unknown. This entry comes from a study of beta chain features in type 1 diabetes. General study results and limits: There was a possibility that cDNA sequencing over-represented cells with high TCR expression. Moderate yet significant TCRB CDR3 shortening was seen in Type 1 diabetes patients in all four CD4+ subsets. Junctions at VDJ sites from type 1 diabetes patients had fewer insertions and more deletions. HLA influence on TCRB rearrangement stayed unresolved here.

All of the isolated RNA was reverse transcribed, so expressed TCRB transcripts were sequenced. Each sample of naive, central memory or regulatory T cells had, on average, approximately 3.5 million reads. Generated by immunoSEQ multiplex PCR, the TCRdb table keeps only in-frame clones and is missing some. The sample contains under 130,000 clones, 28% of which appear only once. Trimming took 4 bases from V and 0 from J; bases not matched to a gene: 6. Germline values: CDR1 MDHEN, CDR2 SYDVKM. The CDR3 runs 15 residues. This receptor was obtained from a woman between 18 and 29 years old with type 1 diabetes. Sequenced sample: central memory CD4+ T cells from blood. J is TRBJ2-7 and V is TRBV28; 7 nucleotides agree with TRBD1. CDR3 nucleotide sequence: TGTGCCAGCAGTTCCCCGGACAGGTTCTCCTACGAGCAGTACTTC. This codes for CASSSPDRFSYEQYF.